The clone carrying this T cell receptor (beta chain) is judged medium-sized. Its antigen is as yet unknown. The sample comes from a study of early T cells in non-severe SARS-CoV-2 infection. The study's findings and limits: The VDJdb matching leaned toward anti-spike CD8 responses and overlooked private and CD4 specificities.

With 3 bases removed from V and 4 bases from J, the gap between germline ends came to 22 bases. The V gene's germline CDR1 is MNHNS and CDR2 SASEGT. The CDR3 is 17 residues long. Attachment of unique molecular identifiers to individual cDNA molecules was performed. One entry per CDR3 protein results from TCRdb running MiXCR on the 5' RACE reads. The sample holds roughly 23,000 distinct CDR3 sequences; roughly 3.6% are singletons and the top ten take roughly 5.5%. This chain links TRBV6-1 with TRBJ2-7, with a weak D call TRBD1 (5 bases). Sequencing used whole blood. This TCR was recovered from an adult who was a healthcare worker with PCR-confirmed SARS-CoV-2 infection or an uninfected control (not recorded which). Written as DNA, the CDR3 is TGTGCCAGCAGTGAGTACCATGGACACTCCACGGTTTACGAGCAGTACTTC. Protein product: CASSEYHGHSTVYEQYF.